This TCR beta chain was recorded in a study of blood T cells in healthy people across ages. A sample-barcoded 5' primer and a J-beta primer mix were used in a second PCR of roughly 7 to 11 cycles. TCRdb reanalysed the 5' RACE reads using MiXCR and keeps one entry per CDR3 protein. The sample lists some 730,000 distinct CDR3 sequences, over 20% occurring once. There were healthy Caucasian individuals from Russia, aged about 6 to 100, serving as donors. V was cut by 1 base and J by 6 bases, with 13 bases left in between. The CDR3 is 14 amino acids. CDR1 is SGHDT, CDR2 YYEEEE, per germline. The chain recombines TRBV5-6 with TRBJ1-2; D perhaps matches TRBD1 (6 bases). Sequencing was performed on blood. The source is a man aged 70 or older in good health. The CDR3 protein is CASSLMGAGNGYTF. CDR3 sequence (DNA): TGTGCCAGCAGCTTGATGGGGGCAGGTAATGGCTACACCTTC.